A selection of T cell receptor beta chains follows, all from one sample in a study of blood T cell repertoires in COVID-19. Clones were read by immunoSEQ multiplex PCR, and TCRdb kept only the in-frame ones, dropping some. The repertoire holds 120,000 or so clones, more than 70% seen once, with more than 1.5% in the top ten. The sample taken for sequencing was peripheral blood. The receptors stem from a human donor in a cohort sampled during active COVID-19. Each CDR3 is given without its conserved first and last residue. Rows give clone size only sometimes, using once, few, many, or a class for an expanded clone.

>TRBV3-1/TRBV3-2|-|TRBJ1-1
ASSQGTGYMNTEAF
>TRBV7-9|few|TRBJ2-7
ASSGRDRLYEQY
>TRBV4-1|-|TRBJ2-7
ASSQAQGASFYEQY
>TRBV28|-|TRBJ1-2
ASSIQGNYGYT
>TRBV5-1|-|TRBJ2-4
ASSSTDSANIQY
>TRBV19|-|TRBJ2-3
ASSIDLGLAGDTQY
>TRBV27|-|TRBJ1-1
ASSLEGRAEAF
>TRBV2|once|TRBJ2-2
ASSETLGGGTGELF
>TRBV30|once|TRBJ2-5
AWDRLGETQY
>TRBV6-1|-|TRBJ2-3
ASSDSQRGYYTQY
>TRBV7-6|-|TRBJ2-7
ASSSGGTGIGEQY
>TRBV2|-|TRBJ2-3
ASKRLAGVSTDTQY
>TRBV11-2|once|TRBJ2-2
ASSTRTGGNHTGELF
>TRBV5-1|-|TRBJ2-5
ASSPRVRETQY
>TRBV5-5|-|TRBJ1-5
ASSLGTGNQPQH
>TRBV7-6|once|TRBJ2-3
ASSSTGSTDTQY
>TRBV7-9|-|TRBJ1-5
ASSGDRNQPQH
>TRBV9|-|TRBJ2-5
ASSFDPGQETQY
>TRBV7-9|-|TRBJ2-3
ASSLEASTDTQY
>TRBV27|-|TRBJ2-1
ASSPVQGNYNEQF
>TRBV28|-|TRBJ1-2
ATLAAYGYT
>TRBV13|-|TRBJ2-3
ASSLGSLTSGGDTQY
>TRBV5-6|-|TRBJ2-1
ASSSSGVRSYNEQF
>TRBV6-5|-|TRBJ1-1
ASSSKRRVEAF
>TRBV5-1|-|TRBJ2-2
ASSGTTNTGELF
>TRBV6-4|few|TRBJ2-1
ASSDEQGSYNEQF
>TRBV19|-|TRBJ1-5
ASRDKNQPQH
>TRBV10-3|-|TRBJ1-1
AISESGGHTEAF
>TRBV19|once|TRBJ1-2
ASTMETNYGYT
>TRBV7-9|few|TRBJ1-6
ASSSGQGFSPLH
>TRBV4-1|-|TRBJ1-1
ASSEGGVTEAF
>TRBV27|-|TRBJ1-1
ASRPQGWRNTEAF
>TRBV5-1|-|TRBJ2-1
ASSLVLASSYNEQF
>TRBV5-1|-|TRBJ2-1
ASSLGDRANEQF
>TRBV4-1|-|TRBJ2-5
ASSRSGLQGALGETQY
>TRBV12-3/TRBV12-4|-|TRBJ1-2
ASSSGQGGGYT
>TRBV2|-|TRBJ2-2
ASSELVAGTNTGELF
>TRBV25-1|-|TRBJ1-4
ASTETGVGEKLF
>TRBV5-4|-|TRBJ2-3
ASSFSSGRAHTDTQY
>TRBV28|-|TRBJ2-2
ASSFLGQTGELF
>TRBV3-1/TRBV3-2|-|TRBJ1-2
ASSQVQSYGYT
>TRBV12-3/TRBV12-4|-|TRBJ2-5
ASSLSGALTQY
>TRBV12-3/TRBV12-4|-|TRBJ2-5
ASSFARGETQY
>TRBV27|-|TRBJ2-7
ASSRTGTGVFFIYEQY
>TRBV28|-|TRBJ2-3
ASNSLGPRTDTQY
>TRBV4-2|-|TRBJ1-5
ASSPDRTGLIQPQH
>TRBV5-1|-|TRBJ2-7
ASSLAKRGQGAWEQY
>TRBV5-4|-|TRBJ2-2
ASSPGLAGPTTGELF
>TRBV6-5|-|TRBJ2-3
ASNMESGRGYTQY
>TRBV30|-|TRBJ1-1
AWAPGISEAF
>TRBV10-3|-|TRBJ2-7
AISEVDRGHSYEQY
>TRBV4-1|-|TRBJ2-7
ASSPPRAGGEQY